The 6 T cell receptor beta chains in this list originate from one sample, sequenced in a study of cytomegalovirus exposure and HLA in healthy donors. A multiplex PCR was run with 60 Vbeta primers and 13 Jbeta primers. Generated by immunoSEQ multiplex PCR, the TCRdb table keeps only in-frame clones and is missing some. The sample records about 250,000 clones, about 66% being singletons. Sequences were obtained from PBMCs. All receptors come from a female donor in good health and CMV-seronegative.

This clone was counted once. The chain combines TRBV6-5 with TRBJ1-2; 8 bases are shared with TRBD1. Germline lookup yields CDR1 MNHEY and CDR2 SVGAGI. V was pared by 6 bases and J by 6 bases, with 6 bases of the junction left unmatched. The CDR3 runs to 13 residues. CDR3 nucleotides: TGTGCCAGCAGGCTCCGGGACAGGAATGGCTACACCTTC. Encoded protein: CASRLRDRNGYTF.

The CDR3 protein is CASSPVAGEENEQFF. For the CDR3, the DNA is TGTGCCAGCAGCCCCGTAGCGGGAGAGGAAAATGAGCAGTTCTTC. The genes are TRBV11-2 and TRBJ2-1; 9 nucleotides align to TRBD2. Germline V lookup: CDR1 SGHAT, CDR2 FQNNGV. CDR3 length: 15 residues. Trimming took 5 bases from V and 7 from J; bases not matched to a gene: 9.

This chain joins TRBV7-7 and TRBJ2-1, with 12 bases aligning to TRBD2. Losses at the gene ends were 5 bases for V and 6 bases for J; bases not matched to a gene: 5. Germline CDR1 and CDR2: SSHAT and FNYEAQ (reference sequence). The CDR3 length is 15 residues. CDR3 bases: TGTGCCAGCAGCGTTGGACTAGCGGGGACCAATGAGCAGTTCTTC. It encodes CASSVGLAGTNEQFF.

The rearrangement uses TRBV19 and TRBJ2-7, with 8 positions matching TRBD1. Germline V lookup: CDR1 LNHDA, CDR2 SQIVND (reference sequence). This CDR3 spans 15 amino acids. V was clipped by 5 bases and J by 3 bases; unmatched bases: 9. CDR3 sequence reads: CASSPGQGPLYEQYF. CDR3 coding DNA: TGTGCCAGTAGTCCCGGACAGGGCCCTCTCTACGAGCAGTACTTC.

The chain carries TRBV5-8 and TRBJ2-7; no clear D gene. Germline values: CDR1 SGHTS, CDR2 YDEGEE. The length of the CDR3 is 13 residues. V was pared by 4 bases and J by 2 bases, with 10 bases between. CDR3 amino acids: CASSGVNTYEQYF. The CDR3 bases are TGTGCCAGCAGCGGTGTCAACACCTACGAGCAGTACTTC.

The V call is TRBV25-1, the J call TRBJ2-5; TRBD1 matches 11 bases. The J call may be in error: the DNA end matches TRBJ2-7 better. The CDR3 runs to 13 residues. Germline loops: CDR1 MGHDK, CDR2 SYGVNS. The CDR3 DNA reads TGTGCCAGCGGACAGGGGGCTCCCTACGAGCAGTACTTC. Protein: CASGQGAPYEQYF.